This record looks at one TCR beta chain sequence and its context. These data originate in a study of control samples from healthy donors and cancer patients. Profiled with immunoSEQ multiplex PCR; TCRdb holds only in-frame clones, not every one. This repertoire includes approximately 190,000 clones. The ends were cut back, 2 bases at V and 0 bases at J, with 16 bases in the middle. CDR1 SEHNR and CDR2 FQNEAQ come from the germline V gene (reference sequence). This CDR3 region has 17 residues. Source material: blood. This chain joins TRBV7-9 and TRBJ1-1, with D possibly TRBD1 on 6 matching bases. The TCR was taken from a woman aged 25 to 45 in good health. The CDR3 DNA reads TGTGCCAGCAGCTTACCCCAGGGGAAGTCGGTGAACACTGAAGCTTTCTTT. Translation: CASSLPQGKSVNTEAFF.